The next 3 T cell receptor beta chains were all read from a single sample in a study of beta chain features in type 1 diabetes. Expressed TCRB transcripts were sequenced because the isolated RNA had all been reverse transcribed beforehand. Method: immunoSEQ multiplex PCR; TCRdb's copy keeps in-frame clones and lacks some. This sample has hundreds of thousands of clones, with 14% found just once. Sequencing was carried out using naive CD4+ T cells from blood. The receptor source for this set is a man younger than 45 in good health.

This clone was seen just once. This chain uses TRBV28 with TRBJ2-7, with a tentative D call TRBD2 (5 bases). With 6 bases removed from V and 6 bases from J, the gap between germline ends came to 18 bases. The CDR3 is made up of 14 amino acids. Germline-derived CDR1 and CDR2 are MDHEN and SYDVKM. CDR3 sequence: CASSVRGNTAEQYV. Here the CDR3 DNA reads TGTGCCAGCAGCGTACGGGGAAATACGGCCGAGCAGTACGTC.

The CDR3 bases are TGTGCTAGTGGCCGAGGACAGGGGAGGAACACTGAAGCTTTCTTT. Its protein is CASGRGQGRNTEAFF. This chain connects TRBV12-5 to TRBJ1-1; 9 nucleotides match TRBD1. J gave up 1 base and V 6 bases, and 6 bases lay outside the gene matches. Germline loops: CDR1 LGHNT, CDR2 FRNRAP. The CDR3 consists of 15 residues.

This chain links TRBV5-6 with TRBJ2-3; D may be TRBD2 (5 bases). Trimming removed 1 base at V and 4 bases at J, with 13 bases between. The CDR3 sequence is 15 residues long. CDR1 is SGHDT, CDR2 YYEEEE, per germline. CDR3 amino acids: CASSLPSSPPDTQYF. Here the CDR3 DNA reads TGTGCCAGCAGCTTGCCTAGCAGTCCACCAGATACGCAGTATTTT.